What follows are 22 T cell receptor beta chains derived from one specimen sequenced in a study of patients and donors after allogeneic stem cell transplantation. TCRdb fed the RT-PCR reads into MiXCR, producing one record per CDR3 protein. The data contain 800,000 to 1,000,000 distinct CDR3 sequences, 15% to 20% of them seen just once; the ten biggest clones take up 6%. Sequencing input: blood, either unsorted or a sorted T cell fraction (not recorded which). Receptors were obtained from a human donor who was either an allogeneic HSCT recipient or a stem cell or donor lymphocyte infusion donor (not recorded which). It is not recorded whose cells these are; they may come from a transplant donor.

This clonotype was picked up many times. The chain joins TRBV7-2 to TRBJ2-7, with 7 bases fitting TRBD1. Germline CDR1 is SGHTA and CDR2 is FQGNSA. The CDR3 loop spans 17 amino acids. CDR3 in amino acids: CEECVDRRKWSSYEQYF. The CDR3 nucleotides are TGTGAGGAATGCGTGGACAGGAGGAAATGGAGCTCCTACGAGCAGTACTTC.

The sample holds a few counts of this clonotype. In nucleotides, the CDR3 is TGTGCCAGCAGTCTGGCAAGACATAACACTGAAGCTTTCTTT. Its translation is CASSLARHNTEAFF. The rearrangement uses TRBV7-6 and TRBJ1-1, with no clear D. CDR3 size: 14 residues. Trimming pared 6 bases from V and 2 bases from J, leaving 13 bases between. The V gene's germline CDR1 is SGHVS and CDR2 FNYEAQ.

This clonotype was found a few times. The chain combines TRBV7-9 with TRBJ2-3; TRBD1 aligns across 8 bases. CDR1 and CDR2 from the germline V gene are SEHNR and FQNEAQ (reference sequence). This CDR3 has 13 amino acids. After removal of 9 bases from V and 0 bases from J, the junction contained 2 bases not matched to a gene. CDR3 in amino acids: CASHRGSTDTQYF. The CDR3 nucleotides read TGTGCCAGTCACAGGGGGAGCACAGATACGCAGTATTTT.

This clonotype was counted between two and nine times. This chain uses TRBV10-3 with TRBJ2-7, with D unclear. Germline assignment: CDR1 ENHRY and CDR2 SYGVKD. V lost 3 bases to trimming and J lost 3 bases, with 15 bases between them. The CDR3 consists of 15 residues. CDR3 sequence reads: CAISDAPAGYYEQYF. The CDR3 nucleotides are TGTGCCATCAGTGACGCTCCGGCAGGCTACTACGAGCAGTACTTC.

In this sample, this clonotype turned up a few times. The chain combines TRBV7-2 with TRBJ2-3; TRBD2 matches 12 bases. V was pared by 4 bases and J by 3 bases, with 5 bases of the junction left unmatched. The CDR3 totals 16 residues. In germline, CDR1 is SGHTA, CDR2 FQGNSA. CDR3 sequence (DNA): TGTGCCAGCAGCTCCACTAGCGGGGGGCGTACAGATACGCAGTATTTT. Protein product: CASSSTSGGRTDTQYF.

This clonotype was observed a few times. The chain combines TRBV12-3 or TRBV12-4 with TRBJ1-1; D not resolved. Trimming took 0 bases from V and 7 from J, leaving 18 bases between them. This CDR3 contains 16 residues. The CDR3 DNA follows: TGTGCCAGCAGTTTAGCGTTGGGGAGGTCTTTCCGTGAAGCTTTCTTT. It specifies CASSLALGRSFREAFF.

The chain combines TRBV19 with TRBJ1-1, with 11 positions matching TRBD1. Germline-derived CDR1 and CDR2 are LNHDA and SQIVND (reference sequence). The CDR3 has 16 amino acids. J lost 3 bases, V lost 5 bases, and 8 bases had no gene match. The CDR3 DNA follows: TGTGCCAGTAGTCCTTGGGGGGACAGGGGGGACACTGAAGCTTTCTTT. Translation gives CASSPWGDRGDTEAFF.

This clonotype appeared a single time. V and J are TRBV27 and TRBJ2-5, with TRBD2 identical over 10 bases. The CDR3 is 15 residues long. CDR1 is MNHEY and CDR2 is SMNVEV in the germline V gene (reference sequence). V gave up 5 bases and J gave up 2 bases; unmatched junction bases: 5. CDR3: CASSPYSGGQETQYF. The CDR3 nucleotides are TGTGCCAGCAGTCCATATAGCGGGGGGCAAGAGACCCAGTACTTC.

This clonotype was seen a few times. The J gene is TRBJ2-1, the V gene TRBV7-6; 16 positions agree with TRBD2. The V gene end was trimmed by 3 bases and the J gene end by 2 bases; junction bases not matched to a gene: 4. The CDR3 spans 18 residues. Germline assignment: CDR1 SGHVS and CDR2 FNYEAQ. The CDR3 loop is CASSFEGLAGGPYNEQFF. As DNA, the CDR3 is TGTGCCAGCAGCTTCGAGGGACTAGCGGGGGGGCCCTACAATGAGCAGTTCTTC. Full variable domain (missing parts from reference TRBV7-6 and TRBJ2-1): GAGVSQSPRYKVTKRGQDVALRCDPISGHVSLYWYRQALGQGPEFLTYFNYEAQQDKSGLPNDRFSAERPEGSISTLTIQRTEQRDSAMYRCASSFEGLAGGPYNEQFFGPGTRLTVL.

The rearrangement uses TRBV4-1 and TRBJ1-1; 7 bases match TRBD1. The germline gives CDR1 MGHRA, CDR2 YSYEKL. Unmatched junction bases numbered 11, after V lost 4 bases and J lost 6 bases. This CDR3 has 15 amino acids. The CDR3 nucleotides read TGCGCCAGCAGCCCACCGACAGGGAGTAACTCTGAAGCTTTCTTT. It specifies CASSPPTGSNSEAFF.

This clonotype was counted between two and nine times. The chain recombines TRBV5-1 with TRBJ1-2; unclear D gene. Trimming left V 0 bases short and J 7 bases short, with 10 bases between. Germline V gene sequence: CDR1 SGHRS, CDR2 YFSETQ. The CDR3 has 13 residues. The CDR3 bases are TGCGCCAGCAGCTTGGAAGGGTCTAGTGGCTACACCTTC. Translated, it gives CASSLEGSSGYTF.

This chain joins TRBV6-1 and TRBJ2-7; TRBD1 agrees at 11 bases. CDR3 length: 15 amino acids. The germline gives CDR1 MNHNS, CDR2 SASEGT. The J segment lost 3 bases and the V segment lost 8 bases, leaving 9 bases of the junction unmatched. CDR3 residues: CASGSPGQGVYEQYF. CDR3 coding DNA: TGTGCCAGCGGATCACCGGGACAGGGGGTCTACGAGCAGTACTTC.

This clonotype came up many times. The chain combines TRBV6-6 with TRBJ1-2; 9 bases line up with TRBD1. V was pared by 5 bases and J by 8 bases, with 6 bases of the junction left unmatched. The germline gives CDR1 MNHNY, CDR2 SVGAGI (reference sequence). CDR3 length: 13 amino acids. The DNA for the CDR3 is TGTGCCAGCAGTCTGGGACAGGGAAGAGGCTACACCTTC. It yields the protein CASSLGQGRGYTF.

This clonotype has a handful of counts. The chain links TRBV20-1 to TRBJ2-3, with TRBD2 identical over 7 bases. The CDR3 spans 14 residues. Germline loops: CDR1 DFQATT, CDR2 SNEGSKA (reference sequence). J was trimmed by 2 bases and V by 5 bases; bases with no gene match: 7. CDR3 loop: CSAPLADFTDTQYF. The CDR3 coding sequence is TGCAGTGCTCCGCTAGCGGACTTCACAGATACGCAGTATTTT.

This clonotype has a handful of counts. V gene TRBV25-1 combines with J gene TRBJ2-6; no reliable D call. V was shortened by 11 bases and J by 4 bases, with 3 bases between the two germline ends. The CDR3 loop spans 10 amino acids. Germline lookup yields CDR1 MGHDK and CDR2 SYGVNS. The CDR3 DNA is TGTGCCTCAGGGGCCAACGTCCTGACTTTC. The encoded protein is CASGANVLTF.

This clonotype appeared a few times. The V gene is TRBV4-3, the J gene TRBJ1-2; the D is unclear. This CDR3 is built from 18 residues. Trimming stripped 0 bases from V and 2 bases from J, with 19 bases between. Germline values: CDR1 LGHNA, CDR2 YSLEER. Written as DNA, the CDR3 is TGCGCCAGCAGCCAAGAAGAGGCGAGGCCCAACTACAACTATGGCTACACCTTC. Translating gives CASSQEEARPNYNYGYTF.

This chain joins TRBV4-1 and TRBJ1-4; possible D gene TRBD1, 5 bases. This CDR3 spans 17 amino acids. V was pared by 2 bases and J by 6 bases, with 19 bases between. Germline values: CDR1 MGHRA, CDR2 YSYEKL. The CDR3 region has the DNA TGCGCCAGCAGCCAACCCTGGGGGAAGGTGGCGGATGAAAAACTGTTTTTT. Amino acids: CASSQPWGKVADEKLFF.

The CDR3, as DNA: TGTGCCAGCGGCCGGGGAGGGGGCTTTCAGCCCCAGCATTTT. It specifies CASGRGGGFQPQHF. The J gene is TRBJ1-5, the V gene TRBV12-3 or TRBV12-4, with 7 bases identical to TRBD1. With 8 bases clipped from V and 6 bases from J, the junction kept 10 bases outside the gene matches. The CDR3 is 14 amino acids.

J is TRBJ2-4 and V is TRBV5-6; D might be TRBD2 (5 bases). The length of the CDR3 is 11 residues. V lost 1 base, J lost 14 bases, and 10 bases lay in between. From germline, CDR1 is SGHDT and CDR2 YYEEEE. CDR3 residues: CASSLTGTEYF. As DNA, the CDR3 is TGTGCCAGCAGCTTGACGGGAACGGAGTACTTC.

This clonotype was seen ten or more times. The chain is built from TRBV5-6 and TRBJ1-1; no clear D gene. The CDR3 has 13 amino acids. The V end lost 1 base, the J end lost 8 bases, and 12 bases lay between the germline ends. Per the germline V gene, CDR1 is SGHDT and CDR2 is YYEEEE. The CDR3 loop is CASSLYGKVEAFF. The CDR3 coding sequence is TGTGCCAGCAGCTTGTACGGGAAGGTGGAAGCTTTCTTT.

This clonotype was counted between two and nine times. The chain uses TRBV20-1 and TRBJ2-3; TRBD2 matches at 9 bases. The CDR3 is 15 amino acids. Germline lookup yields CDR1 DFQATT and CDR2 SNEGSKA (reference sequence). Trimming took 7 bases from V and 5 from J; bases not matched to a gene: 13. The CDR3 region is CSVPLAGGPEDTQYF. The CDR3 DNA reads TGCAGTGTTCCCCTCGCGGGGGGGCCAGAAGATACGCAGTATTTT.

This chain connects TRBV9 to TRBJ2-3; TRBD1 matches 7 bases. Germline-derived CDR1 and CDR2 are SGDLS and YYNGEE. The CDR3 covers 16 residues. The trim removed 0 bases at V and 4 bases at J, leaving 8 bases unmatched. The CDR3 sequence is CASSVGQGWGPDTQYF. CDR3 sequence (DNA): TGTGCCAGCAGCGTAGGACAGGGATGGGGCCCAGATACGCAGTATTTT.